Listed here are 3 T cell receptor beta chains from one sample, sequenced in a study of blood T cell repertoires in COVID-19. TCRdb's table, derived via immunoSEQ multiplex PCR, lists solely in-frame clones and lacks some. The table has about 190,000 clones, approximately 90% seen once. Sequences were obtained from peripheral blood. The receptors stem from a man under 40 with acute or convalescent COVID-19.

The J gene is TRBJ1-3, the V gene TRBV5-1; D unclear. Per germline, CDR1 SGHRS and CDR2 YFSETQ. The CDR3 has 13 amino acids. V was shortened by 4 bases and J by 8 bases, with 13 bases between the two germline ends. CDR3: CASSESHGDTIYF. The CDR3 nucleotides read TGCGCCAGCAGCGAGAGTCATGGTGACACCATATATTTT.

This chain uses TRBV5-1 with TRBJ1-4; 7 nucleotides match TRBD1. The CDR3 sequence is 14 residues long. Germline CDR1 and CDR2: SGHRS and YFSETQ. J gave up 4 bases and V 6 bases, and 6 bases lay outside the gene matches. In DNA, the CDR3 is TGCGCCAGCACGACGGCAGGGGGTAATGAAAAACTGTTTTTT. As protein: CASTTAGGNEKLFF.

The gene calls are TRBV18 and TRBJ2-3; 9 nucleotides align to TRBD1. Germline trimming cut 3 bases from V and 5 bases from J; bases unmatched to any gene: 6. Germline V gives CDR1 KGHSH, CDR2 LQKENI. The CDR3 is made up of 15 amino acids. The CDR3 reads CASSPPTGGEDTQYF. CDR3 sequence (DNA): TGTGCCAGCTCACCCCCGACAGGGGGTGAAGATACGCAGTATTTT.